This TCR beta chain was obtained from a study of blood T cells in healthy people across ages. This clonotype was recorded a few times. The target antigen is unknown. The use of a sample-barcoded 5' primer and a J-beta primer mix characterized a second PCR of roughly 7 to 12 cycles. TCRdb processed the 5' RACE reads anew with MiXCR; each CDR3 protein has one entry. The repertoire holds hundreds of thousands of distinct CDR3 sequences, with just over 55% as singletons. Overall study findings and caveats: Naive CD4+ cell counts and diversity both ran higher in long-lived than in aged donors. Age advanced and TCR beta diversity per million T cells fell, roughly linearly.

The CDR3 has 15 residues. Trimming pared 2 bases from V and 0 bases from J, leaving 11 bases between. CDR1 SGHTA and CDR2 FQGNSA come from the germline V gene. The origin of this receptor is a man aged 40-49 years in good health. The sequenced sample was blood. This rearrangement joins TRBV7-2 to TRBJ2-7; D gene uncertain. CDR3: CASSLSLAVSYEQYF. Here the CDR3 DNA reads TGTGCCAGCAGCTTATCCCTGGCGGTCTCCTACGAGCAGTACTTC.